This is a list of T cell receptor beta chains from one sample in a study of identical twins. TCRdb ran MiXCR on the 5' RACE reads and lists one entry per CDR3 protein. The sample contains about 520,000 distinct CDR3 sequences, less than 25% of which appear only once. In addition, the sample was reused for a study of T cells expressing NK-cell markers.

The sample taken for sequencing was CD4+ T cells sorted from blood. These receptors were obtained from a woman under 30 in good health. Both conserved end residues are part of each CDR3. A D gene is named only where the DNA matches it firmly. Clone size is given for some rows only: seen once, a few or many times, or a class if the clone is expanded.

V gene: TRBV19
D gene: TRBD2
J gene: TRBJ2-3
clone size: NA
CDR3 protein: CASSITSGRADTQYF
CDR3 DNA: TGTGCCAGTAGTATAACTAGCGGGAGAGCGGATACGCAGTATTTT

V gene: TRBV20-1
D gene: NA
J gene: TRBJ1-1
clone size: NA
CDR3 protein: CSAPPGKVNTEAFF
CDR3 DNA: TGCAGTGCGCCCCCCGGGAAAGTGAACACTGAAGCTTTCTTT

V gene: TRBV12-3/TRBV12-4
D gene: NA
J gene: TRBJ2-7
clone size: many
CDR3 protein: CASSETYEQYF
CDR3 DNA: TGTGCCAGCAGTGAGACCTACGAGCAGTACTTC

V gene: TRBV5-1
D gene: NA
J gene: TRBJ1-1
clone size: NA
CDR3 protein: CASSLVLNTEAFF
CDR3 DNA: TGCGCCAGCAGCTTGGTTCTGAACACTGAAGCTTTCTTT

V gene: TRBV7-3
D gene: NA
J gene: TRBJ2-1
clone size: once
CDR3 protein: CASARGGNYNEQFF
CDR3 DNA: TGTGCCAGCGCTAGGGGGGGCAACTACAATGAGCAGTTCTTC

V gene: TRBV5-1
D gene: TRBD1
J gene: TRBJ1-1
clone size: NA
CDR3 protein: CASSGTGRTNTEAFF
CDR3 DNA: TGCGCCAGCAGCGGGACAGGAAGGACGAACACTGAAGCTTTCTTT

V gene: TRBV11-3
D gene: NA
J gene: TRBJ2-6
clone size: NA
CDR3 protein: CASSLDVNSGANVLTF
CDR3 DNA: TGTGCCAGCAGCTTAGACGTTAACTCTGGGGCCAACGTCCTGACTTTC

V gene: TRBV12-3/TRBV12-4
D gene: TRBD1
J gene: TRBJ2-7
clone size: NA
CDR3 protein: CASSRTGNRYEQYF
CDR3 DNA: TGTGCCAGCAGTCGGACAGGGAATCGCTACGAGCAGTACTTC

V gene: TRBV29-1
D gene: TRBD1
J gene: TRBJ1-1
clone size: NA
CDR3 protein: CSVATGGRITEAFF
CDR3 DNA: TGCAGCGTTGCCACAGGGGGCAGAATCACTGAAGCTTTCTTT

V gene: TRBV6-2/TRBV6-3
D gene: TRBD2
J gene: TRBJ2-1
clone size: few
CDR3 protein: CASSRLSRASGRDVNEQFF
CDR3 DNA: TGTGCCAGCAGCCGCCTATCTAGGGCTAGCGGGAGGGACGTGAATGAGCAGTTCTTC

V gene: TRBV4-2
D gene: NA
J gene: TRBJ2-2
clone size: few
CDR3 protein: CASSQVSIEAPGELFF
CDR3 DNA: TGTGCCAGCAGCCAAGTTTCTATTGAGGCCCCCGGGGAGCTGTTTTTT

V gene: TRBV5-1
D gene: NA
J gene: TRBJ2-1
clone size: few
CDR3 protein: CASSYGVLASYNEQFF
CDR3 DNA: TGCGCCAGCAGCTACGGAGTGCTAGCGTCTTACAATGAGCAGTTCTTC

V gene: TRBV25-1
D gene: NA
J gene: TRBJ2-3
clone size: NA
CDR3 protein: CASSELGKTDTQYF
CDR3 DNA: TGTGCCAGCAGTGAATTGGGTAAAACAGATACGCAGTATTTT

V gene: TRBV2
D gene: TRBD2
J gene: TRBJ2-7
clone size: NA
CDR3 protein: CATKRDKYEQYF
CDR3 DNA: TGTGCCACTAAGCGGGATAAATACGAGCAGTACTTC

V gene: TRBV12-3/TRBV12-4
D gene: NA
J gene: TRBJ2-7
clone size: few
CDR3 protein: CASSLALVYEQYF
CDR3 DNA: TGTGCCAGCAGTTTAGCGCTTGTATACGAGCAGTACTTC

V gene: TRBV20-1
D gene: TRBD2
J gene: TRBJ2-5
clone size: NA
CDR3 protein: CSAGGREGTQYF
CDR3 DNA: TGCAGTGCAGGCGGGAGAGAAGGGACCCAGTACTTC

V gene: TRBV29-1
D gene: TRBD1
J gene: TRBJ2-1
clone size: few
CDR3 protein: CSVEKDRGPYNEQFF
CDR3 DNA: TGCAGCGTTGAAAAAGACAGGGGCCCTTACAATGAGCAGTTCTTC

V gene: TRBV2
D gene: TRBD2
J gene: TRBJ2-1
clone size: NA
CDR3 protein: CASSPPKEKRGGHEQFF
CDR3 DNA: TGTGCCAGCAGCCCCCCAAAAGAAAAGCGGGGGGGGCATGAGCAGTTCTTC

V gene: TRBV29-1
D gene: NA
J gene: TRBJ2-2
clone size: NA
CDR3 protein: CSVGAVANTGELFF
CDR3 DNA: TGCAGCGTTGGGGCAGTCGCGAACACCGGGGAGCTGTTTTTT

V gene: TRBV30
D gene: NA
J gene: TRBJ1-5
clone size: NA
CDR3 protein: CAWSPPRVRQQPQHF
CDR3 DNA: TGTGCCTGGAGCCCACCCAGGGTTAGACAGCAGCCCCAGCATTTT

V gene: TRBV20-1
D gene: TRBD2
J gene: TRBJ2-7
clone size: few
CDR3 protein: CSARGQGLAYEQYF
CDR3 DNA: TGCAGTGCTAGAGGACAGGGACTAGCTTACGAGCAGTACTTC

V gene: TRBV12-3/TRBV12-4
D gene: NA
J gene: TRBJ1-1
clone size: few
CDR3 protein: CASSLITDTEAFF
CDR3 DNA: TGTGCCAGCAGTTTAATTACGGACACTGAAGCTTTCTTT

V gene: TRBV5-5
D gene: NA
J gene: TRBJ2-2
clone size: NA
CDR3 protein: CASAQAPNTGELFF
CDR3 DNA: TGTGCCAGCGCACAGGCACCGAACACCGGGGAGCTGTTTTTT